This TCR beta chain emerged from a study of blood T cell repertoires in COVID-19. Study in general: Specimens from acute and convalescent COVID-19 originated in the United States, Italy and Spain. PBMCs, B-cell-depleted T cells, or T cells were the source of the cDNA or gDNA that made up the material.

V shed 4 bases and J shed 0 bases, with 15 bases lying between them. Germline CDR1 MGHRA, CDR2 YSYEKL. The CDR3 length is 16 residues. How the authors handled the data: Reference gene primers were amplified, and this amplification served to estimate nucleated cell counts. Assay: immunoSEQ multiplex PCR; the TCRdb copy retains only in-frame clones and omits some. That table furnishes V, J and clone size, whereas the DNA furnished D and trimming. The table shows about 220,000 clones, with 80% occurring only once. Material for sequencing was peripheral blood. This rearrangement joins TRBV4-1 to TRBJ1-1; D ambiguous. The receptor's source is a human donor in a cohort sampled during active COVID-19. The CDR3 region has the DNA TGCGCCAGCAGCCTCTCCCCAGGTTTAATGAACACTGAAGCTTTCTTT. Translation: CASSLSPGLMNTEAFF.